These 14 T cell receptor beta chains came from one sample sequenced in a study of blood T cell repertoires in COVID-19. TCRdb keeps only in-frame clones here, not all; method: immunoSEQ multiplex PCR. Of over 120,000 clones in the sample, around 87% are singletons; the top ten hold approximately 40%. Material for sequencing was peripheral blood. The receptors derive from a man aged 45 to 65 who had recovered from COVID-19.

This chain connects TRBV21-1 to TRBJ1-6; TRBD1, the table's D call, was not compared with the DNA. TRBV21-1 is termed a pseudogene. The CDR3 is 16 amino acids. For the CDR3, the DNA is TGTGCCAGCAGCCGGACACAGAGCTCCTATAATTCACCCCTCCACTTT. This codes for CASSRTQSSYNSPLHF.

This chain links TRBV30 with TRBJ2-5; 8 nucleotides line up with TRBD2. The germline V gene has CDR1 GTSNPN and CDR2 SVGIG (reference sequence). This CDR3 contains 14 residues. J gave up 5 bases and V 2 bases, and 7 bases lay outside the gene matches. The CDR3 sequence is CAWSHGTRVETQYF. CDR3 nucleotides: TGTGCCTGGAGTCACGGGACTAGGGTGGAGACCCAGTACTTC.

The chain has TRBV11-2 and TRBJ1-6; D might be TRBD1 (6 bases). The CDR3 contains 18 residues. V lost 8 bases to trimming and J lost 0 bases, with 20 bases between them. Germline assignment: CDR1 SGHAT and CDR2 FQNNGV. CDR3 DNA sequence: TGTGCCAGCTCCAGGGGCCAAACTCAGAGCTCCTATAATTCACCCCTCCACTTT. Translation: CASSRGQTQSSYNSPLHF. Supplemented by reference TRBV11-2 and TRBJ1-6, the full variable domain reads EAGVAQSPRYKIIEKRQSVAFWCNPISGHATLYWYQQILGQGPKLLIQFQNNGVVDDSQLPKDRFSAERLKGVDSTLKIQPAKLEDSAVYLCASSRGQTQSSYNSPLHFGNGTRLTVT.

The CDR3 DNA is TGTGCCAGCTGTCCGGGACAGGGGGATGGCTACACCTTC. It is translated as CASCPGQGDGYTF. This chain links TRBV10-3 with TRBJ1-2, with TRBD1 identical over 11 bases. The junction had 7 bases not matched to a gene; V was cut back by 10 bases and J by 6 bases. The CDR3 contains 13 residues. Looked up from germline, CDR1 is ENHRY and CDR2 is SYGVKD.

As DNA, the CDR3 is TGTGCCATCAGCTTAGAACCGGGACAGACAATCTATGGCTACACCTTC. It codes for CAISLEPGQTIYGYTF. The chain couples TRBV10-3 to TRBJ1-2, with TRBD1 identical over 7 bases. CDR3 size: 16 residues. CDR1 is ENHRY, CDR2 SYGVKD, per germline. V was clipped by 6 bases and J by 4 bases; unmatched bases: 14.

The chain carries TRBV5-6 and TRBJ1-1; 11 positions match TRBD1. J gave up 6 bases and V 3 bases, and 10 bases lay outside the gene matches. This CDR3 is 16 amino acids long. Per the germline V gene, CDR1 is SGHDT and CDR2 is YYEEEE. The CDR3 here is CASSWGDRGFVAEAFF. The CDR3, as DNA: TGTGCCAGCAGCTGGGGGGACAGGGGGTTCGTCGCTGAAGCTTTCTTT. Complete variable domain (other parts from reference TRBV5-6 and TRBJ1-1): DAGVTQSPTHLIKTRGQQVTLRCSPKSGHDTVSWYQQALGQGPQFIFQYYEEEERQRGNFPDRFSGHQFPNYSSELNVNALLLGDSALYLCASSWGDRGFVAEAFFGQGTRLTVV.

The chain joins TRBV12-3 or TRBV12-4 to TRBJ1-1; TRBD1 might be the D (5 bases). V was clipped by 9 bases and J by 4 bases, with 15 bases between them. CDR3 length equals 13 residues. CDR3 protein: CASVTPRVTEAFF. The CDR3 DNA reads TGTGCCAGTGTAACCCCCAGGGTCACTGAAGCTTTCTTT.

The chain has TRBV2 and TRBJ1-1; D is ambiguous. Trimming took off 7 bases at V and 3 bases at J, with 12 bases between the two ends. This CDR3 contains 13 residues. Per germline, CDR1 SNHLY and CDR2 FYNNEI. The CDR3 here is CASNLPDDTEAFF. CDR3 bases: TGTGCCAGCAACCTACCTGATGACACTGAAGCTTTCTTT.

The chain joins TRBV7-9 to TRBJ2-5, with a possible D match to TRBD1 (5 bases). This CDR3 is 15 amino acids long. CDR1 SEHNR and CDR2 FQNEAQ come from the germline V gene (reference sequence). Trimming cost V 7 bases and J 2 bases, with 17 bases left between them. The CDR3, as DNA: TGTGCCAGCACCCAGGGTTCCCCAACGCAAGAGACCCAGTACTTC. This sequence encodes CASTQGSPTQETQYF.

CDR3 residues: CASSQDPQFYGYTF. CDR3 DNA: TGTGCCAGCAGCCAAGATCCCCAGTTCTATGGCTACACCTTC. The chain carries TRBV3-1 (or the pseudogene TRBV3-2) and TRBJ1-2; D ambiguous. Germline V CDR1 and CDR2: LGHDT, YNNKEL (reference sequence). This CDR3 is 14 amino acids long. Between the trimmed V and J ends, which lost 0 bases and 4 bases, there was a span of 9 bases.

The rearrangement uses TRBV5-5 and TRBJ2-7, with TRBD1 as a possible D gene (6 bases). With 0 bases removed from V and 6 bases from J, the gap between germline ends came to 7 bases. CDR3 length: 12 amino acids. Germline CDR1 reads SGHKS; CDR2 reads YYEKEE (reference sequence). CDR3 DNA: TGTGCCAGCAGCTTGGACAGGGTCGAGCAGTACTTC. Amino acids: CASSLDRVEQYF. The full variable domain, in which reference TRBV5-5 and TRBJ2-7 provide the parts outside the CDR3, is DAGVTQSPTHLIKTRGQQVTLRCSPISGHKSVSWYQQVLGQGPQFIFQYYEKEERGRGNFPDRFSARQFPNYSSELNVNALLLGDSALYLCASSLDRVEQYFGPGTRLTVT.

This clone was recorded once. J is TRBJ2-5 and V is TRBV24-1, with D perhaps matching TRBD1 (5 bases). This CDR3 spans 11 amino acids. V was trimmed by 4 bases and J by 11 bases, leaving 10 bases between them. Per germline, CDR1 KGHDR and CDR2 SFDVKD. CDR3 region: CATSDRRTQYF. The CDR3 DNA follows: TGTGCCACCAGTGACCGACGGACACAGTACTTC.

This chain uses TRBV4-1 with TRBJ2-1; TRBD1 matches 8 bases. Per the germline V gene, CDR1 is MGHRA and CDR2 is YSYEKL. The trim removed 4 bases at V and 8 bases at J, leaving 7 bases unmatched. This CDR3 is 14 amino acids long. The CDR3 region has the DNA TGCGCCAGCAGCCTTAAGGACAGGGTCGATGAGCAGTTCTTC. It is translated as CASSLKDRVDEQFF.

The chain combines TRBV4-1 with TRBJ1-1; no reliable D call. This CDR3 has 17 amino acids. Trimming shortened V by 6 bases and J by 2 bases, and 22 bases separated the two germline ends. The germline V gene encodes CDR1 MGHRA and CDR2 YSYEKL. The CDR3 reads CASSSPEGGGFNTEAFF. The DNA for the CDR3 is TGCGCCAGCAGTTCTCCTGAGGGCGGCGGGTTCAACACTGAAGCTTTCTTT.